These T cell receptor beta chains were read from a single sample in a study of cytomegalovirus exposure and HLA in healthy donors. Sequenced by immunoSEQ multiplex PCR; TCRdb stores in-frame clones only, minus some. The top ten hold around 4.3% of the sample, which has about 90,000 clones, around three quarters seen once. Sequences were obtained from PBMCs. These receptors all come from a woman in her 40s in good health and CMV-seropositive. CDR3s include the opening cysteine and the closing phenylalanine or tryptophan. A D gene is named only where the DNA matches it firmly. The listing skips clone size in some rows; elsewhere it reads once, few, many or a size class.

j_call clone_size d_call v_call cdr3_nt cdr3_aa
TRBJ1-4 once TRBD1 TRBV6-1 TGTGCCAGCAGCCAATGGACAGGGAGTAATGAAAAACTGTTTTTT CASSQWTGSNEKLFF
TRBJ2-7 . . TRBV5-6 TGTGCCAGCAGCTTGGGGCAATACGAGCAGTACTTC CASSLGQYEQYF
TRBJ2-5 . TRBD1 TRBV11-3 TGTGCCAGCAGCATGCCGACAGGGGGCGTGGAGACCCAGTACTTC CASSMPTGGVETQYF
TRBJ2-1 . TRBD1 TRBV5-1 TGCGCCAGCTCCGGGACAGTTTCCTACAATGAGCAGTTCTTC CASSGTVSYNEQFF
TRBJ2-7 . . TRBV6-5 TGTGCCAGCAGTTACAGCTACAGGGACGAGCAGTACTTC CASSYSYRDEQYF
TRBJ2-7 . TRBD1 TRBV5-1 TGCGCCAGCAGACTACAGGGGGGCCACGAGCAGTACTTC CASRLQGGHEQYF
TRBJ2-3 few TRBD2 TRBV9 TGTGCCAGCAGCGTAGGCAGAACCGGGACTAGCGGAGATACGCAGTATTTT CASSVGRTGTSGDTQYF
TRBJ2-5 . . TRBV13 TGTGCCAGCAGCTTAGGGGTCGAGAGGGTAGAGACCCAGTACTTC CASSLGVERVETQYF
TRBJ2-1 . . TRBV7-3 TGTGCCAGCAGCGAAGACAGTACCCATTACAATGAGCAGTTCTTC CASSEDSTHYNEQFF
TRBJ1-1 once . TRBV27 TGTGCCAGCAGCCCTTCGGCGGGGGGTAGGGCTTTCTTT CASSPSAGGRAFF
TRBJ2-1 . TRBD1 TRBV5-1 TGCGCCAGCAGCCGACCGACAGGGGGCGCCCTCAATGAGCAGTTCTTC CASSRPTGGALNEQFF
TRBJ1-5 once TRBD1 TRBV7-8 TGTGCCAGCAGCTTGACGCGACAGGGGTCTATATTAGGTCAGCCCCAGCATTTT CASSLTRQGSILGQPQHF
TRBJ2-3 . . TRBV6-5 TGTGCCAGCAGTTACAGGACCAGCGGAAACACAGATACGCAGTATTTT CASSYRTSGNTDTQYF
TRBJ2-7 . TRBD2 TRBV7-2 TGTGCCAGCAGCCCGGGGACTAGCGGGATATACGAGCAGTACTTC CASSPGTSGIYEQYF
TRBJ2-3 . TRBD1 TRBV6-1 TGTGCCAGCAGTGAACAGGGGGACCCCACAGATACGCAGTATTTT CASSEQGDPTDTQYF
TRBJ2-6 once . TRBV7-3 TGTGCCAGCAGCTTGGGCCCTGGGGCCAACGTCCTGACTTTC CASSLGPGANVLTF
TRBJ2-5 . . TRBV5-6 TGTGCCAGCAGCTTGGTACGGCGGGAAGAGACCCAGTACTTC CASSLVRREETQYF
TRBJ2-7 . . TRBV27 TGTGCCAGCAGGGGGGACAAAGCCTACGAGCAGTACTTC CASRGDKAYEQYF
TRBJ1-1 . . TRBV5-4 TGTGCCAGCAGCTTCCGAGGAGGAGCTCGTGGCACTGAAGCTTTCTTT CASSFRGGARGTEAFF
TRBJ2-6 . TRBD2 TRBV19 TGTGCCAGTAGTATTCAGGCTAGCGGGAGCTCTGGGGCCAACGTCCTGACTTTC CASSIQASGSSGANVLTF
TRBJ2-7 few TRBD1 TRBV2 TGTGCCAGCAGTACAGGACAGGGGGCGTCCCACGAGCAGTACTTC CASSTGQGASHEQYF
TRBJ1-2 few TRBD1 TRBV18 TGTGCCAGCTCTTTTACGCCTGGGACCGGGACAGTTTTCTATGGCTACACCTTC CASSFTPGTGTVFYGYTF
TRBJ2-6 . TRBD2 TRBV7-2 TGTGCCACGACTAGCGGGAGGGCTGGGGCCAACGTCCTGACTTTC CATTSGRAGANVLTF
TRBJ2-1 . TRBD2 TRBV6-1 TGTGCCAGCAGTGGTCTTTTCTTGACTAGCGGGAGTACCTACAATGAGCAGTTCTTC CASSGLFLTSGSTYNEQFF
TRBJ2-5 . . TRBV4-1 TGCGCCAGCAGCGTATACTTTAGCAGAAATGGAGAAGAGACCCAGTACTTC CASSVYFSRNGEETQYF
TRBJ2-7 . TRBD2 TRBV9 TGTGCCAGCAGCGTATATAGCGGGACGTACGAGCAGTACTTC CASSVYSGTYEQYF
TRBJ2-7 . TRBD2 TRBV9 TGTGCCAGCAGCGTAGGAGTCGGGAGGGACAACGAGCAGTACTTC CASSVGVGRDNEQYF
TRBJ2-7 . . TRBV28 TGTGCCACCACCAAGCCCACAGGGACCTACGAGCAGTACTTC CATTKPTGTYEQYF